This is a list of T cell receptor beta chains from one sample in a study of T cell changes during pregnancy in multiple sclerosis. Assay used: immunoSEQ multiplex PCR; TCRdb lists only in-frame clones, some missing. Of roughly 51,000 clones in the sample, about nine tenths were seen once. The sample was CD4+ T cells from peripheral blood mononuclear cells, taken after pregnancy. The receptors were sampled from a female donor in good health, enrolled as a control in a pregnancy study. Both conserved end residues are part of each CDR3. The order of the fields is V gene, clone size, D gene, J gene, CDR3 protein, CDR3 DNA. A D gene is named only where the DNA matches it firmly. Rows give clone size only sometimes, using once, few, many, or a class for an expanded clone.

V: TRBV7-2; size: -; D: -; J: TRBJ2-1; CDR3: CASSYQWSRSYNEQFF; DNA: TGTGCCAGCAGCTATCAATGGTCCAGATCCTACAATGAGCAGTTCTTC
V: TRBV30; size: -; D: -; J: TRBJ1-3; CDR3: CAWSKGRSGNTIYF; DNA: TGTGCCTGGAGTAAGGGGCGCTCTGGAAACACCATATATTTT
V: TRBV7-2; size: once; D: TRBD1; J: TRBJ1-6; CDR3: CASNSDRGSSPLHF; DNA: TGTGCCAGCAACTCGGACAGGGGATCTTCACCCCTCCACTTT
V: TRBV5-1; size: -; D: -; J: TRBJ1-2; CDR3: CASSPGQGTYGYTF; DNA: TGCGCCAGCAGCCCCGGCCAGGGGACCTATGGCTACACCTTC
V: TRBV9; size: once; D: -; J: TRBJ1-1; CDR3: CASSGAGEAFF; DNA: TGTGCCAGCAGCGGAGCAGGGGAAGCTTTCTTT
V: TRBV4-1; size: -; D: TRBD2; J: TRBJ2-7; CDR3: CASSQQTQTSWDEQYF; DNA: TGCGCCAGCAGCCAACAGACTCAGACTAGCTGGGACGAGCAGTACTTC
V: TRBV19; size: -; D: -; J: TRBJ1-5; CDR3: CASSIGGGQPQHF; DNA: TGTGCCAGTAGTATAGGGGGGGGTCAGCCCCAGCATTTT
V: TRBV2; size: -; D: -; J: TRBJ2-6; CDR3: CASNFLGHYSGANVLTF; DNA: TGTGCCAGCAATTTCCTGGGACACTATTCTGGGGCCAACGTCCTGACTTTC
V: TRBV7-3; size: -; D: TRBD1; J: TRBJ1-1; CDR3: CASSATGGGNTEAFF; DNA: TGTGCCAGCAGCGCTACAGGGGGTGGGAACACTGAAGCTTTCTTT
V: TRBV7-6; size: -; D: TRBD1; J: TRBJ2-2; CDR3: CASSSTGTVGPGELFF; DNA: TGTGCCAGCAGCTCAACCGGGACAGTAGGACCCGGGGAGCTGTTTTTT
V: TRBV2; size: once; D: -; J: TRBJ2-5; CDR3: CASSVQQGQETQYF; DNA: TGTGCCAGCAGTGTTCAACAGGGCCAAGAGACCCAGTACTTC
V: TRBV28; size: -; D: -; J: TRBJ1-2; CDR3: CASWGLLSGGYTF; DNA: TGTGCCAGCTGGGGGCTCCTTTCGGGTGGCTACACCTTC
V: TRBV4-3; size: -; D: -; J: TRBJ1-3; CDR3: CASSHGQSSGNTIYF; DNA: TGCGCCAGCAGCCACGGACAGAGCTCTGGAAACACCATATATTTT
V: TRBV11-2; size: -; D: -; J: TRBJ1-2; CDR3: CASSSSKLNGYTF; DNA: TGTGCCAGCAGCTCGTCGAAACTAAACGGCTACACCTTC
V: TRBV19; size: -; D: TRBD2; J: TRBJ2-1; CDR3: CASSKVGLASNEQFF; DNA: TGTGCCAGTAGTAAAGTGGGACTAGCGTCCAATGAGCAGTTCTTC
V: TRBV7-8; size: -; D: TRBD2; J: TRBJ2-1; CDR3: CASSLRLAGGVSYNEQFF; DNA: TGTGCCAGCAGCTTACGACTAGCGGGGGGCGTTTCTTACAATGAGCAGTTCTTC
V: TRBV6-4; size: once; D: -; J: TRBJ2-3; CDR3: CASSDSSTHRSTDTQYF; DNA: TGTGCCAGCAGTGACTCTAGCACTCACCGAAGCACAGATACGCAGTATTTT
V: TRBV29-1; size: once; D: -; J: TRBJ2-5; CDR3: CSALGGAKETQYF; DNA: TGCAGCGCCTTAGGGGGGGCCAAAGAGACCCAGTACTTC
V: TRBV4-3; size: -; D: -; J: TRBJ2-5; CDR3: CASSQDGQETQYF; DNA: TGCGCCAGCAGCCAAGACGGCCAAGAGACCCAGTACTTC
V: TRBV19; size: -; D: -; J: TRBJ1-2; CDR3: CASSILDRGGYTF; DNA: TGTGCCAGTAGTATACTCGATCGGGGTGGCTACACCTTC
V: TRBV7-2; size: -; D: -; J: TRBJ2-6; CDR3: CASSIRPGLGSSGANVLTF; DNA: TGTGCCAGCAGCATCCGACCGGGACTCGGTAGCTCTGGTGCCAACGTCCTGACTTTC
V: TRBV5-1; size: -; D: -; J: TRBJ1-2; CDR3: CASNMGGGYTF; DNA: TGCGCCAGTAACATGGGAGGTGGCTACACCTTC
V: TRBV5-1; size: -; D: TRBD1; J: TRBJ1-1; CDR3: CASSLKQGGTEAFF; DNA: TGCGCCAGCAGCTTAAAACAGGGGGGCACTGAAGCTTTCTTT
V: TRBV7-2; size: -; D: -; J: TRBJ1-2; CDR3: CASSPTGQTNYGYTF; DNA: TGTGCCAGCAGCCCAACTGGACAGACTAACTATGGCTACACCTTC
V: TRBV2; size: -; D: TRBD1; J: TRBJ2-7; CDR3: CASREGTGASF; DNA: TGTGCCAGCAGGGAGGGGACAGGTGCCTCCTTC
V: TRBV30; size: -; D: -; J: TRBJ1-3; CDR3: CAWTPWQAYSGNTIYF; DNA: TGTGCCTGGACCCCCTGGCAGGCCTACTCTGGAAACACCATATATTTT